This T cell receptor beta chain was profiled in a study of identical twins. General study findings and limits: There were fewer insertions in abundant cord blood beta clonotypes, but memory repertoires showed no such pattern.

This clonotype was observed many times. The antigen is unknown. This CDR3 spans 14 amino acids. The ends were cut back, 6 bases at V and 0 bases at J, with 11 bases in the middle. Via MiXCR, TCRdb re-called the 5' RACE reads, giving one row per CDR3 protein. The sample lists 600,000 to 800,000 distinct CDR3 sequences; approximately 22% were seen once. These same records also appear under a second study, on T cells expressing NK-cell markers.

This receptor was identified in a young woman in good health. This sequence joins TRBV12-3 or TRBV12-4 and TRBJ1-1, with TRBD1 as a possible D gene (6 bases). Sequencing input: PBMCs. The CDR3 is CASRTGHLNTEAFF. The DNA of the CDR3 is TGTGCCAGCAGGACGGGACACCTGAACACTGAAGCTTTCTTT.